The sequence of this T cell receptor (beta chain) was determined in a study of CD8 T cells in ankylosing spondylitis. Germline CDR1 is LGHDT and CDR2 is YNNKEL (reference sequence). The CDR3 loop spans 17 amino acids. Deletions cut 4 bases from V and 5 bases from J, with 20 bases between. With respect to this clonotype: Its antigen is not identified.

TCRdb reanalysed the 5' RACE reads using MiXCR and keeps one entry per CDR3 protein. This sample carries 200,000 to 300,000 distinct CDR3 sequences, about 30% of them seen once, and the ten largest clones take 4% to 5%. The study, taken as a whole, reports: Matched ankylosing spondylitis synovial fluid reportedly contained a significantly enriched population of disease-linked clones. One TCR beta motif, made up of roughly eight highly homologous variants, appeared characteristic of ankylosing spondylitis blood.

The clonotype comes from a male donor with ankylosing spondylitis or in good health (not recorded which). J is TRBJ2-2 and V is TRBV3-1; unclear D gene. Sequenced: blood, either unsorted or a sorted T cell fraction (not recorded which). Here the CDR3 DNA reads TGTGCCAGCAGCCGCCGCAGTCTAACCCAGAGGACCGGGGAGCTGTTTTTT. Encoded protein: CASSRRSLTQRTGELFF.